Detailed here is one T cell receptor beta chain. The source of the sample is a study of Graves' ophthalmopathy and Graves' hyperthyroidism. Hyperthyroidism patients, aged 18 to 65, were newly diagnosed, under 2 months' duration. The CDR3 totals 15 residues. Germline-derived CDR1 and CDR2 are SGHTA and FQGNSA. Deletions cut 2 bases from V and 4 bases from J, with 15 bases between. Using RNA transcripts, the TCR beta CDR3 regions were amplified. The authors performed first-round RT-PCR with HTBI primers and then a second-round multiplex PCR. From the multiplex PCR reads, TCRdb called clonotypes with MiXCR, one entry per CDR3 protein. This sample has fewer than 650,000 distinct CDR3 sequences; 20% to 25% occur once, and the top ten carry around 6.9%.

The sample taken for sequencing was peripheral blood. The V call is TRBV7-2, the J call TRBJ2-7, with D maybe TRBD1 (6 bases). This clonotype was sampled from a woman younger than 30 with stable Graves' hyperthyroidism. Some clones in this sample may be carry-over from other donors' samples. The CDR3 spells CASSLRAGVFYEQYF. The DNA for the CDR3 is TGTGCCAGCAGCTTAAGGGCAGGGGTTTTTTACGAGCAGTACTTC. The whole variable domain, remainder taken from reference TRBV7-2 and TRBJ2-7, is GAGVSQSPSNKVTEKGKDVELRCDPISGHTALYWYRQSLGQGLEFLIYFQGNSAPDKSGLPSDRFSAERTGGSVSTLTIQRTQQEDSAVYLCASSLRAGVFYEQYFGPGTRLTVT.